One sample yielded the 5 T cell receptor beta chains listed below, sequenced in a study of OX40 agonist ivuxolimab in advanced cancers. The data were produced by immunoSEQ multiplex PCR, yet TCRdb's version contains in-frame clones alone and is incomplete. The repertoire holds approximately 52,000 clones, with 75% to 85% as singletons. The sample here was CD4+ or CD8+ T cells sorted from blood, taken in a trial of the OX40 agonist ivuxolimab. The receptors originated from an adult with an advanced solid tumor such as melanoma, head and neck, liver or kidney cancer.

This rearrangement joins TRBV7-8 to TRBJ2-1; weak D call: TRBD1 (5 bases). There are 15 residues in the CDR3. The V gene lost 8 bases and the J gene lost 2 bases, with 16 bases spanning the gap. The germline V gene has CDR1 SGHVS and CDR2 FQNEAQ. The CDR3 region has the DNA TGTGCCAGCGGAGATGACAGCGATACCTACAATGAGCAGTTCTTC. This codes for CASGDDSDTYNEQFF.

The rearrangement joins TRBV6-6 to TRBJ2-7, with D unresolved. Germline-derived CDR1 and CDR2 are MNHNY and SVGAGI (reference sequence). The CDR3 is 13 residues long. V gave up 5 bases and J gave up 7 bases, with 15 bases separating them. The CDR3 region is CASSLNWSKEQYF. The CDR3 coding sequence is TGTGCCAGCAGTCTCAATTGGAGTAAGGAGCAGTACTTC.

The chain combines TRBV16 with TRBJ1-4; D is uncertain. V was clipped by 5 bases and J by 0 bases, with 7 bases between them. There are 14 residues in the CDR3. Germline loops: CDR1 KGHSY, CDR2 FQNENV. This CDR3 is CASSLQSTNEKLFF. The CDR3 coding sequence is TGTGCCAGCAGCTTACAGTCAACTAATGAAAAACTGTTTTTT.

This clone was seen a handful of times. The J gene is TRBJ1-4, the V gene TRBV4-1; D gene ambiguous. Trimming shortened V by 0 bases and J by 4 bases, and 9 bases separated the two germline ends. Germline lookup yields CDR1 MGHRA and CDR2 YSYEKL. The CDR3 is 15 residues long. In nucleotides, the CDR3 is TGCGCCAGCAGCCAAGAACCGACGGTTAATGAAAAACTGTTTTTT. This translates into CASSQEPTVNEKLFF.

The rearrangement joins TRBV13 to TRBJ2-2, with D perhaps TRBD1 or TRBD2 (5 bases each). CDR1 and CDR2 from the germline V gene are PRHDT and FYEKMQ (reference sequence). The CDR3 has 17 amino acids. Between the trimmed V and J ends, which lost 2 bases and 1 base, there was a span of 14 bases. CDR3 amino acids: CASSLRETVKNTGELFF. The CDR3 coding sequence is TGTGCCAGCAGCTTAAGGGAGACAGTTAAGAACACCGGGGAGCTGTTTTTT.